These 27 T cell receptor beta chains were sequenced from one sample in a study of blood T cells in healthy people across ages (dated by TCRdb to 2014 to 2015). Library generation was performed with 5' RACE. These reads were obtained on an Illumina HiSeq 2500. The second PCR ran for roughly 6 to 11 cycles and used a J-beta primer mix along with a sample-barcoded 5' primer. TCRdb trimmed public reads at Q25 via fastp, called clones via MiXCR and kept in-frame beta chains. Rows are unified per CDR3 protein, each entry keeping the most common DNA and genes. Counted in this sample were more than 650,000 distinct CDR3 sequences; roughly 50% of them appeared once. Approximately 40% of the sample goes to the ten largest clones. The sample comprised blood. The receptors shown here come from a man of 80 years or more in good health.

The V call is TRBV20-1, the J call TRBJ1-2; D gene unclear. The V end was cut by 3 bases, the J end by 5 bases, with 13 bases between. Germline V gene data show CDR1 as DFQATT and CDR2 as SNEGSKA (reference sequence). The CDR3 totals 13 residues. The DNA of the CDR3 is TGCAGTGCTAGGGATAGGGATTCTTATGGCTACACCTTC. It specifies CSARDRDSYGYTF.

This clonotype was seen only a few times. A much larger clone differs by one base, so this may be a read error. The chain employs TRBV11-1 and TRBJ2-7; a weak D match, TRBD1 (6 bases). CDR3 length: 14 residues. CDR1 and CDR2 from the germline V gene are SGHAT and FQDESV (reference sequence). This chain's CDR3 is CANSLGQSSYEQYF. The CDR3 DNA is TGTGCCAACAGCCTCGGACAGAGCTCCTACGAGCAGTACTTC.

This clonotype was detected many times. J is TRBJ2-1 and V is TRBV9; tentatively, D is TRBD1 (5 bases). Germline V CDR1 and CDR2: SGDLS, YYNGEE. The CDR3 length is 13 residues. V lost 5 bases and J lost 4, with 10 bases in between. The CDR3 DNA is TGTGCCAGCAGTGTGGGGCCGTACAATGAGCAGTTCTTC. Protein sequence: CASSVGPYNEQFF. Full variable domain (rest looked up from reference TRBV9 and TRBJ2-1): DSGVTQTPKHLITATGQRVTLRCSPRSGDLSVYWYQQSLDQGLQFLIQYYNGEERAKGNILERFSAQQFPDLHSELNLSSLELGDSALYFCASSVGPYNEQFFGPGTRLTVL.

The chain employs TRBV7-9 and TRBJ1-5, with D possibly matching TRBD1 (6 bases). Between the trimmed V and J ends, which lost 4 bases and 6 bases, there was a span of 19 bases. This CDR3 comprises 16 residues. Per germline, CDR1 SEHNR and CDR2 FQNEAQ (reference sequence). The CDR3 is CASSSYTDNRVQPQHF. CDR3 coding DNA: TGTGCCAGCAGCTCCTATACCGACAACAGGGTTCAGCCCCAGCATTTT.

DNA for the CDR3: TGTGCCAGCAGCCGCCAGGCGTCTGCGGGACTGGCTCTCAATGAGCAGTTCTTC. Translating it yields CASSRQASAGLALNEQFF. The chain combines TRBV3-1 with TRBJ2-1, with a tentative D call TRBD2 (6 bases). CDR1 and CDR2 (germline): LGHDT, YNNKEL (reference sequence). V gave up 4 bases and J gave up 6 bases, with 25 bases separating them. The CDR3 is made up of 18 amino acids.

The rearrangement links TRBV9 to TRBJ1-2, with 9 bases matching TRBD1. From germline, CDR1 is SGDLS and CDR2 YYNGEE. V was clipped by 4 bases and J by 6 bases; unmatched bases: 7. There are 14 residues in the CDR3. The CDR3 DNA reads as TGTGCCAGCAGCCCACGGACAGGGGAACATGGCTACACCTTC. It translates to CASSPRTGEHGYTF. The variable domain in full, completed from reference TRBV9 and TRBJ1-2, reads DSGVTQTPKHLITATGQRVTLRCSPRSGDLSVYWYQQSLDQGLQFLIQYYNGEERAKGNILERFSAQQFPDLHSELNLSSLELGDSALYFCASSPRTGEHGYTFGSGTRLTVV.

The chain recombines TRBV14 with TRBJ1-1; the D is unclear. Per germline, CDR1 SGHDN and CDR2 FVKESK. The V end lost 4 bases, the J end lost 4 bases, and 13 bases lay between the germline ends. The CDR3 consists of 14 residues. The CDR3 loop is CASSRNLFGTEAFF. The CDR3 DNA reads TGTGCCAGCAGCCGAAACCTATTCGGCACTGAAGCTTTCTTT.

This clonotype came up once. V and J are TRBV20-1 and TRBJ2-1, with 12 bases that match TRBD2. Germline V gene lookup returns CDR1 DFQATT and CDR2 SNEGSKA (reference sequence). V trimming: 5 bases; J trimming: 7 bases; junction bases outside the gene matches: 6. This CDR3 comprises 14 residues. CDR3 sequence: CSAFPLAGGNEQFF. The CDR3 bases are TGCAGTGCTTTTCCGCTAGCGGGAGGGAATGAGCAGTTCTTC.

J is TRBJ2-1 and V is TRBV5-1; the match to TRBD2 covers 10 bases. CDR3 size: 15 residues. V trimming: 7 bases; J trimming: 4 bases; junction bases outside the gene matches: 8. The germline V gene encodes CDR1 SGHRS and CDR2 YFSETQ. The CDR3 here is CASLRGTSEYNEQFF. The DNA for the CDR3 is TGCGCCAGCCTGAGAGGGACTAGCGAATACAATGAGCAGTTCTTC. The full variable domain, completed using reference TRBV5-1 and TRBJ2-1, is KAGVTQTPRYLIKTRGQQVTLSCSPISGHRSVSWYQQTPGQGLQFLFEYFSETQRNKGNFPGRFSGRQFSNSRSEMNVSTLELGDSALYLCASLRGTSEYNEQFFGPGTRLTVL.

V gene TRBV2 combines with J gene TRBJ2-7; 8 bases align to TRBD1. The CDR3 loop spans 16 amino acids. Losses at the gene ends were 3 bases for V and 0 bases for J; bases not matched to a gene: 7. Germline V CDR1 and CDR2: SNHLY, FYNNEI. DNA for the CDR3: TGTGCCAGCAGTGAGGGCAGGGGGCCGGTCTCCTACGAGCAGTACTTC. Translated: CASSEGRGPVSYEQYF.

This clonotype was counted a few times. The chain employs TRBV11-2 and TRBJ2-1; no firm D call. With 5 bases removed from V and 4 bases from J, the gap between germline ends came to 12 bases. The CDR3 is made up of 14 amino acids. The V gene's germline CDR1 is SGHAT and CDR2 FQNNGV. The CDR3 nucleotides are TGTGCCAGCAGCACCACCATGGCGTACAATGAGCAGTTCTTC. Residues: CASSTTMAYNEQFF.

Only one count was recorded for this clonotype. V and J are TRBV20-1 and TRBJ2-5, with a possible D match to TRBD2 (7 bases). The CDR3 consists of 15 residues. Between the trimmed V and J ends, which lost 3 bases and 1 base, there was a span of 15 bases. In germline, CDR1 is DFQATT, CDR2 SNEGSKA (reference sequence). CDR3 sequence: CSASGGGERQETQYF. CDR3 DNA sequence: TGCAGTGCTAGTGGCGGGGGCGAACGCCAAGAGACCCAGTACTTC.

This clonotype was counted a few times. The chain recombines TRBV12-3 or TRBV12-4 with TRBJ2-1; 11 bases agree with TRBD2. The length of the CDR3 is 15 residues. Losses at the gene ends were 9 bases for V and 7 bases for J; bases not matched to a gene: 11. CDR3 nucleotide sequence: TGTGCCAGTTCTGGGACTAGCGGCCTGAGTAATGAGCAGTTCTTC. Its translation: CASSGTSGLSNEQFF.

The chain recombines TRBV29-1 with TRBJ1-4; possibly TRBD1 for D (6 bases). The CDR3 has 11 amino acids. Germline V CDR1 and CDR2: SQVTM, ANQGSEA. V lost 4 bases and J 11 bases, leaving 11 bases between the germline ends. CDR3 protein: CSVAGGQKLFF. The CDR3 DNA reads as TGCAGCGTTGCGGGTGGACAGAAACTGTTTTTT.

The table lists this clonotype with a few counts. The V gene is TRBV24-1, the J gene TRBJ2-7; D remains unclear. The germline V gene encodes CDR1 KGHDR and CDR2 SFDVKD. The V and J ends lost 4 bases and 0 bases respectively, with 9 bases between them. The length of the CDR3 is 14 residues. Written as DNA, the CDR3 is TGTGCCACCAGTGACTCCTCGGGCTCCTACGAGCAGTACTTC. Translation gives CATSDSSGSYEQYF.

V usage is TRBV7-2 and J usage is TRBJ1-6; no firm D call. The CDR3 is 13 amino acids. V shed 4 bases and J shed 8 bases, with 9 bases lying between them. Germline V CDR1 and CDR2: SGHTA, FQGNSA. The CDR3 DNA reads TGTGCCAGCAGCTCCCAACAAGATTCACCCCTCCACTTT. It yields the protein CASSSQQDSPLHF.

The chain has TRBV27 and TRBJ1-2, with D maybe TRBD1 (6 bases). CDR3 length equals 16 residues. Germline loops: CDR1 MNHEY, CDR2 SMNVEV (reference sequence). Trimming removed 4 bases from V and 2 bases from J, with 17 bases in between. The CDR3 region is CASSSYPGTGNYGYTF. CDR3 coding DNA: TGTGCCAGCAGTTCCTACCCCGGCACAGGGAACTATGGCTACACCTTC.

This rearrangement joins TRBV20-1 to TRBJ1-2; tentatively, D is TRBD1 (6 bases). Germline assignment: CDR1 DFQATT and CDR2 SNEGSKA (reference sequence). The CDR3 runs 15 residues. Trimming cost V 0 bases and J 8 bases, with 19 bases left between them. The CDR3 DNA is TGCAGTGCTAGAGATCCGGGGGCATTCGTCGGGGGCTACACCTTC. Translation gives CSARDPGAFVGGYTF.

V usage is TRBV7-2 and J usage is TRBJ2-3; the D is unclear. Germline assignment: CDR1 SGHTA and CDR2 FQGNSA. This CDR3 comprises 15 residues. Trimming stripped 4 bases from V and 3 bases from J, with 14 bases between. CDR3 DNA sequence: TGTGCCAGCAGCTCCGGTATGGGCTTGACAGATACGCAGTATTTT. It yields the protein CASSSGMGLTDTQYF.

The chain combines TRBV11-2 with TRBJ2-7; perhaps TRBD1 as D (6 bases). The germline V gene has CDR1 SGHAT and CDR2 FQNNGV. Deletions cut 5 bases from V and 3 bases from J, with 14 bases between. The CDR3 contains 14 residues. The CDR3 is CASSPSRGGYEQYF. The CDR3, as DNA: TGTGCCAGCAGCCCATCCCGAGGGGGCTACGAGCAGTACTTC.

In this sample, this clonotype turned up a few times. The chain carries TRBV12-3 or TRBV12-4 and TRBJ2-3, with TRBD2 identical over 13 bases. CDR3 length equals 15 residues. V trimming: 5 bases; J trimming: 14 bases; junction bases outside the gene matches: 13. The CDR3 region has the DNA TGTGCCAGCAGTCCCCGGACTAGCGGGAGCAGATACGCGTATTTT. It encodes CASSPRTSGSRYAYF.

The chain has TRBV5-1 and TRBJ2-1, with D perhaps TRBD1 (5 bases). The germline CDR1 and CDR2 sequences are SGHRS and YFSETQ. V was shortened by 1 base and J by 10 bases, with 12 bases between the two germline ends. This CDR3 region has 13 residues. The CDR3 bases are TGCGCCAGCAGCTTGACACAGGTTAGAGAGCAGTTCTTC. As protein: CASSLTQVREQFF.

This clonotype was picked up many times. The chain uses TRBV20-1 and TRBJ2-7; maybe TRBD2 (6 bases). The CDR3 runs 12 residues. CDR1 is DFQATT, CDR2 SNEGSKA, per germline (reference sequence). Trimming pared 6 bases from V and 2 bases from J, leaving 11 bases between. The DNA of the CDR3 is TGCAGTGCCCAGAGCGGGCCCTACGAGCAGTACTTC. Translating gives CSAQSGPYEQYF.

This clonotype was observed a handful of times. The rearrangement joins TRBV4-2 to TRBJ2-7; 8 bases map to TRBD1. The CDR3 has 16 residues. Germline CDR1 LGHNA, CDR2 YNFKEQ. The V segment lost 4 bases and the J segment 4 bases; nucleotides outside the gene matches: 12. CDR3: CASSPPGAGGSYEQYF. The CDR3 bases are TGTGCCAGCAGCCCTCCTGGGGCAGGGGGCTCGTACGAGCAGTACTTC.

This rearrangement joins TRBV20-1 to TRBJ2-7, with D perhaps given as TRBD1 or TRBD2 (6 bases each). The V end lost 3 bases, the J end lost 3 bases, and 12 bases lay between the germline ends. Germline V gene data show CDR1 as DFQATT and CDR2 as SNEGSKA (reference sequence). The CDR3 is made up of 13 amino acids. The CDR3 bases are TGCAGTGCTAGCGAGGGGGGCGTCTACGAGCAGTACTTC. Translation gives CSASEGGVYEQYF.

The DNA of the CDR3 is TGCAGTGCGGACGGGAACTCCGAAGGCAATGAGCAGTTCTTC. Residues: CSADGNSEGNEQFF. The genes are TRBV20-1 and TRBJ2-1, with a possible D match to TRBD2 (5 bases). The CDR3 spans 14 residues. Germline loops: CDR1 DFQATT, CDR2 SNEGSKA (reference sequence). The V end was cut by 6 bases, the J end by 6 bases, with 18 bases between.

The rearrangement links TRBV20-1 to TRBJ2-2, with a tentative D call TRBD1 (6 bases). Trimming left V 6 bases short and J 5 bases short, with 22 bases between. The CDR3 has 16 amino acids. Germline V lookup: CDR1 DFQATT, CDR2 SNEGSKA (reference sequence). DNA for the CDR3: TGCAGTGCCACCCCCTGGCGGAAGGGGGAGACCGGGGAGCTGTTTTTT. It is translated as CSATPWRKGETGELFF.